This T cell receptor beta chain was sequenced for a study of cytomegalovirus exposure and HLA in healthy donors. This CDR3 spans 18 amino acids. Germline V CDR1 and CDR2: SGHTA, FQGNSA. V was pared by 2 bases and J by 14 bases, with 28 bases between. The PCR contained 60 Vbeta and 13 Jbeta primers. Measured with immunoSEQ multiplex PCR; TCRdb has only the in-frame clones, and not every one. In the table there are 150,000 or so clones, nearly 80% of which are singletons. The sample comprised PBMCs. The TCR sequence derives from a woman in her 40s in good health and CMV-seronegative. The V call is TRBV7-2, the J call TRBJ1-6; D ambiguous. CDR3 bases: TGTGCCAGCAGCTTAATGCGGTCGTCGAGACTAATTCACCCCTCCCTCCACTTT. Its translation: CASSLMRSSRLIHPSLHF.